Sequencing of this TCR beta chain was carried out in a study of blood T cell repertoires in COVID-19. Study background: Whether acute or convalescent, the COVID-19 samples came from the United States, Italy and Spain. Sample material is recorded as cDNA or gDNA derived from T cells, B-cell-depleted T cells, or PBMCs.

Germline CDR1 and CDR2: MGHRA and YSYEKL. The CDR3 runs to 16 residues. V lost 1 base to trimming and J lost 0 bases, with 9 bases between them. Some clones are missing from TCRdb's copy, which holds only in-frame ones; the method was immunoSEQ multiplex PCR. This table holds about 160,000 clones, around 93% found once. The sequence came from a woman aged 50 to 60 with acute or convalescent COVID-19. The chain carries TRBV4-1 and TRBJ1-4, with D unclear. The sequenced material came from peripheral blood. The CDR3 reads CASSQGLPATNEKLFF. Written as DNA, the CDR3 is TGCGCCAGCAGCCAAGGTCTTCCAGCAACTAATGAAAAACTGTTTTTT.